This paragraph reports one T cell receptor (beta chain). V lost 4 bases to trimming and J lost 8 bases, with 12 bases between them. The CDR3 spans 13 residues. The germline V gene has CDR1 SGHRS and CDR2 YFSETQ. The data were taken from a study of T cells in Graves' hyperthyroidism and ophthalmopathy. Researchers amplified the TCR beta CDR3 regions from RNA transcripts. Primed by the HTBI set, a first-round RT-PCR was run on the TCR CDR3. MiXCR was run by TCRdb on the multiplex PCR reads, yielding one entry per CDR3 protein. The sample lists around 690,000 distinct CDR3 sequences, 20% to 25% occurring once.

The J gene is TRBJ1-4, the V gene TRBV5-1, with unresolved D. This clonotype was obtained from a man aged 25-40 years with Graves' ophthalmopathy. The material sequenced was blood. The CDR3: CASSPDPWEKLFF. The CDR3, as DNA: TGCGCCAGCAGCCCCGACCCGTGGGAAAAACTGTTTTTT.